This T cell receptor (beta chain) was captured by sequencing in a study of cytomegalovirus exposure and HLA in healthy donors. General study findings and limits: Sequences of the TCR beta chain were said to predict the HLA-A and HLA-B alleles of most subjects accurately. TCR beta chains associated with HLA were, in a later analysis, more clonally expanded than equally common others. Most TCRs appeared rarely, but some public TCRs recurred in many donors.

As regards this clone: Its antigen is unidentified.

Primers: 60 Vbeta forward and 13 Jbeta reverse. Clones were sequenced by immunoSEQ multiplex PCR, and TCRdb holds only the in-frame ones, with some missing. The sample lists approximately 110,000 clones; roughly 80% were seen once. Sequenced: PBMCs. This sequence was found in a female donor in good health and CMV-seropositive.

The CDR3 sequence: CASSLERRLQSEQFF. The CDR3 DNA follows: TGTGCCAGCAGCTTGGAGAGGAGGCTCCAGAGTGAGCAGTTCTTC. This chain uses TRBV5-4 with TRBJ2-1, with a tentative D call TRBD2 (5 bases). Trimming removed 0 bases from V and 9 bases from J, with 16 bases in between. CDR3 length: 15 residues. Germline V CDR1 and CDR2: SGHNT, YYREEE (reference sequence).